These T cell receptor beta chains were read from a single sample in a study of OX40 agonist ivuxolimab in advanced cancers. Measured with immunoSEQ multiplex PCR; TCRdb has only the in-frame clones, and not every one. This sample yields some 37,000 clones, of which about four fifths are seen a single time; 1.9% belongs to the top ten. The sequencing here drew on CD4+ or CD8+ T cells sorted from blood, taken in a trial of the OX40 agonist ivuxolimab. These receptors all come from an adult with an advanced solid tumor such as melanoma, head and neck, liver or kidney cancer. Both conserved end residues are part of each CDR3. D genes are given only for firm matches. For some rows the clone size is stated as once, few or many, or as a class when expanded; others skip it.

. | TRBJ2-1 | . | TRBV9 | CASSVANEQFF | TGTGCCAGCAGCGTAGCCAATGAGCAGTTCTTC
. | TRBJ1-5 | TRBD1 | TRBV2 | CASNPGDSKQPQHF | TGTGCCAGCAACCCGGGGGACAGCAAACAGCCCCAGCATTTT
. | TRBJ2-3 | . | TRBV27 | CASSLSLSGPPQIRQYF | TGTGCCAGCAGTTTATCCCTCTCGGGACCACCACAGATAAGGCAGTATTTT
. | TRBJ2-4 | . | TRBV9 | CASSVGEMRNIQYF | TGTGCCAGCAGCGTGGGGGAGATGAGGAACATTCAGTACTTC
few | TRBJ1-1 | . | TRBV4-1 | CASSQGVRDNLNTEAFF | TGCGCCAGCAGCCAAGGCGTCAGGGATAACCTGAACACTGAAGCTTTCTTT
. | TRBJ2-2 | . | TRBV6-5 | CASLGWDTGELFF | TGTGCCAGCCTAGGATGGGACACCGGGGAGCTGTTTTTT
once | TRBJ1-2 | TRBD1 | TRBV6-5 | CASSWTGGYGYTF | TGTGCCAGCAGTTGGACAGGGGGCTACGGCTACACCTTC
. | TRBJ2-7 | TRBD2 | TRBV6-5 | CASNPGGARFYEQYF | TGTGCCAGCAACCCGGGGGGGGCCAGATTCTACGAGCAGTACTTC
. | TRBJ2-2 | . | TRBV5-6 | CASSLNPSGELFF | TGTGCCAGCAGCTTGAACCCCTCCGGGGAGCTGTTTTTT
. | TRBJ2-1 | TRBD2 | TRBV7-3 | CASSLTQGLAGHEQFF | TGTGCCAGCAGCTTAACTCAGGGACTAGCGGGGCATGAGCAGTTCTTC
. | TRBJ2-1 | . | TRBV28 | CASSPWDLRYNEQFF | TGTGCCAGCAGCCCCTGGGACCTCAGATACAATGAGCAGTTCTTC
. | TRBJ1-2 | . | TRBV6-5 | CASSPRARRYGYTF | TGTGCCAGCAGTCCCCGGGCCAGGCGGTATGGCTACACCTTC
once | TRBJ1-3 | TRBD1 | TRBV11-2 | CASRPTGFSGNTIYF | TGTGCCAGCAGGCCGACAGGGTTCTCTGGAAACACCATATATTTT
. | TRBJ2-7 | TRBD1 | TRBV2 | CASSGDRGYEQYF | TGTGCCAGCAGTGGGGACAGGGGATACGAGCAGTACTTC
. | TRBJ1-3 | TRBD1 | TRBV18 | CASSPLQGTSSGNTIYF | TGTGCCAGCTCACCGCTACAGGGGACTAGCTCTGGAAACACCATATATTTT
. | TRBJ2-1 | TRBD2 | TRBV9 | CASSGTSGSYSEQFF | TGTGCCAGCAGCGGGACTAGCGGGAGTTATAGTGAGCAGTTCTTC
few | TRBJ1-3 | . | TRBV10-2 | CASSRGREGNTIYF | TGCGCCAGCAGCCGGGGCAGGGAAGGAAACACCATATATTTT
few | TRBJ2-1 | . | TRBV7-8 | CASSFGGAAPNEQFF | TGTGCCAGCAGCTTCGGCGGGGCAGCACCAAATGAGCAGTTCTTC
once | TRBJ2-5 | . | TRBV18 | CASSLAGETQYF | TGTGCCAGCTCACTAGCAGGGGAGACCCAGTACTTC
. | TRBJ1-6 | TRBD1 | TRBV5-5 | CASSLRGLIDSPLHF | TGTGCCAGCAGCTTGAGGGGGCTTATAGATTCACCCCTCCACTTT
. | TRBJ2-4 | . | TRBV11-2 | CASSLPLAENIQYF | TGTGCCAGCAGCTTACCATTAGCGGAAAACATTCAGTACTTC
. | TRBJ1-4 | . | TRBV5-4 | CASSLDAGLGNEKLVF | TGTGCCAGCAGCCTGGATGCAGGGCTTGGTAATGAAAAACTGGTTTTT
once | TRBJ1-3 | TRBD1 | TRBV5-6 | CASSLRTGISGNTIYF | TGTGCCAGCAGCTTACGGACAGGGATTTCTGGAAACACCATATATTTT
few | TRBJ1-6 | . | TRBV11-2 | CASSITGNSPLHF | TGTGCCAGCAGCATAACAGGGAATTCACCCCTCCACTTT
. | TRBJ1-5 | . | TRBV6-5 | CASSYDNNQPQHF | TGTGCCAGCAGTTACGACAACAATCAGCCCCAGCATTTT
. | TRBJ2-1 | . | TRBV20-1 | CRHPGEQFF | TGCAGGCACCCTGGGGAGCAGTTCTTC
. | TRBJ1-1 | . | TRBV6-6 | CASSPPGTGTTGAFF | TGTGCCAGCAGTCCCCCCGGGACGGGTACAACGGGGGCTTTCTTT
. | TRBJ2-2 | . | TRBV27 | CASSLRPAGELFF | TGTGCCAGCAGTTTAAGACCGGCCGGGGAGCTGTTTTTT
once | TRBJ2-5 | . | TRBV5-4 | CASNLRGETQYF | TGTGCCAGCAATCTCCGGGGGGAGACCCAGTACTTC
. | TRBJ2-7 | . | TRBV5-1 | CASTPGTTISYEQYF | TGCGCCAGCACCCCCGGAACAACCATCTCCTACGAGCAGTACTTC
. | TRBJ2-1 | . | TRBV28 | CASSSPTGLHHYNEQFF | TGTGCCAGCAGTTCCCCAACGGGTCTCCACCACTACAATGAGCAGTTCTTC
once | TRBJ1-1 | . | TRBV6-5 | CASSLQGPRPEAFF | TGTGCCAGCAGCCTACAGGGACCCCGGCCTGAAGCTTTCTTT
. | TRBJ2-1 | TRBD1 | TRBV7-2 | CASSFQGASSYNEQFF | TGTGCCAGCAGCTTTCAGGGGGCTAGCTCCTACAATGAGCAGTTCTTC
. | TRBJ2-3 | TRBD2 | TRBV4-2 | CASSQAASGFADTQYF | TGTGCCAGCAGCCAAGCGGCTAGCGGGTTCGCAGATACGCAGTATTTT
. | TRBJ2-1 | . | TRBV28 | CASRGPFSYNEQFF | TGTGCCAGCCGCGGGCCTTTCTCCTACAATGAGCAGTTCTTC
. | TRBJ2-2 | . | TRBV27 | CASSLKQLHTGELFF | TGTGCCAGCAGTTTAAAACAGCTCCACACCGGGGAGCTGTTTTTT
. | TRBJ2-1 | . | TRBV23-1 | CASGRGDHRDEQFF | TGCGCCAGCGGCAGGGGGGACCATAGGGATGAGCAGTTCTTC
. | TRBJ2-1 | . | TRBV6-1 | CASSEGGATYNEQFF | TGTGCCAGCAGTGAAGGGGGAGCTACCTACAATGAGCAGTTCTTC
few | TRBJ2-1 | TRBD2 | TRBV19 | CASSIGKAGAYNEQFF | TGTGCCAGTAGTATAGGAAAAGCGGGGGCCTACAATGAGCAGTTCTTC
once | TRBJ1-5 | . | TRBV4-1 | CASSLGAEQPQHF | TGCGCCAGCAGCCTGGGTGCGGAGCAGCCCCAGCATTTT
once | TRBJ1-1 | . | TRBV18 | CASSPRDLGINTEAFF | TGTGCCAGCTCACCAAGGGACCTGGGGATCAACACTGAAGCTTTCTTT
. | TRBJ2-3 | TRBD1 | TRBV10-3 | CAIRGTGTSTDTQYF | TGTGCCATCAGGGGGACAGGGACTAGCACAGATACGCAGTATTTT
. | TRBJ2-5 | . | TRBV6-5 | CASIDTGLETQYF | TGTGCCAGCATTGACACGGGATTGGAGACCCAGTACTTC
. | TRBJ2-2 | . | TRBV19 | CASRNTGELFF | TGTGCCAGCAGGAACACCGGGGAGCTGTTTTTT
. | TRBJ1-3 | . | TRBV25-1 | CASSESGSGNTIYF | TGTGCCAGCAGTGAATCAGGGTCTGGAAACACCATATATTTT
. | TRBJ1-1 | . | TRBV25-1 | CASRLHENTEAFF | TGTGCCAGCCGACTTCACGAAAACACTGAAGCTTTCTTT